The present T cell receptor (beta chain) was sequenced within a study of T cells after posttransplantation cyclophosphamide. Many counts were recorded for this clone. The antigen is unknown. Study-wide results and caveats: After PTCy, TRB diversity resembled that of CNI/methotrexate controls.

The CDR3 is 15 amino acids. V trimming: 3 bases; J trimming: 5 bases; junction bases outside the gene matches: 4. Looked up from germline, CDR1 is MDHEN and CDR2 is SYDVKM. Some clones are missing from TCRdb's copy, which holds only in-frame ones; the method was immunoSEQ multiplex PCR. The sample shows about 37,000 clones, none of them appearing just once. This receptor was taken from a man aged 25-45 years in good health and a related stem cell transplant donor. The V call is TRBV28, the J call TRBJ1-6; TRBD1 aligns across 7 bases. The sequencing input was PBMCs. CDR3 nucleotides: TGTGCCAGCAGTTTGGAGGGGGCCGATAATTCACCCCTCCACTTT. Protein product: CASSLEGADNSPLHF.